The TCR beta chain under discussion was sequenced for a study of blood T cell repertoires in COVID-19. The CDR3 loop spans 15 amino acids. Germline CDR1 MNHNY, CDR2 SVGAGI (reference sequence). Deletions cut 4 bases from V and 1 base from J, with 11 bases between. Data came from immunoSEQ multiplex PCR; TCRdb stores just in-frame clones and leaves some out. This sample has about 410,000 clones, with about nine tenths found just once. The chain couples TRBV6-6 to TRBJ1-5; no firm D call. Sequenced material: peripheral blood. The TCR originated in a woman aged 25 to 39 with active or convalescent COVID-19. The DNA of the CDR3 is TGTGCCAGCAGTTTGTTGAGAGAGAGCAATCAGCCCCAGCATTTT. Translation gives CASSLLRESNQPQHF.